This TCR beta chain was obtained from a study of cytomegalovirus exposure and HLA in healthy donors. Donors were nominally healthy when sampled, though unrecorded immune exposures were likely. Primers: 60 Vbeta forward and 13 Jbeta reverse. In the authors' workflow: A follow-up analysis tallied approximately 85 million unique TCR beta chains, 8.5 million to 14 million shared. Method: immunoSEQ multiplex PCR; TCRdb's copy keeps in-frame clones and lacks some. V, J and clone size are taken as reported in that table, and D and trimming were inferred from the DNA itself. The data show 150,000 or so clones, 80% seen once. General study results and limits: When analyzed later, a missense DCLRE1C variant was found to be linked to TCR beta V- and J-gene trimming. Most subjects' HLA-A and HLA-B alleles were reportedly predicted from TCR beta sequences.

From germline, CDR1 is MNHEY and CDR2 SVGAGI. V was pared by 5 bases and J by 7 bases, with 18 bases between. This CDR3 comprises 14 residues. Comment on this clone: Antigen: not known.

This clonotype was obtained from a man in his forties or fifties in good health and CMV-seronegative. The sample consisted of PBMCs. V and J are TRBV6-5 and TRBJ2-7, with D possibly being TRBD2 (7 bases). CDR3 bases: TGTGCCAGCAGTCCTAGTCCGGGGGGCTGGGAGCAGTACTTC. Its translation is CASSPSPGGWEQYF.